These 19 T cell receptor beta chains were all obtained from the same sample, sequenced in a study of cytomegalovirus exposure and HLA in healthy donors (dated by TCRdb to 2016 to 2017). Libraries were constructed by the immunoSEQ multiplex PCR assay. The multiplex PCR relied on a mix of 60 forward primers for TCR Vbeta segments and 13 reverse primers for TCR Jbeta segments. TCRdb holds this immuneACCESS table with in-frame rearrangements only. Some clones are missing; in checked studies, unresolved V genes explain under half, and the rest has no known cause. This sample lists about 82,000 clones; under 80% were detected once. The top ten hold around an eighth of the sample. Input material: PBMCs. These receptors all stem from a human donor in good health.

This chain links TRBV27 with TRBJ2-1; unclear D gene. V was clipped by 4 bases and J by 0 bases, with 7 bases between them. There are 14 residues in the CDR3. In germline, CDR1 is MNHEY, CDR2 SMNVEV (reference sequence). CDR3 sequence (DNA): TGTGCCAGCAGTTCCTCCAGCTCCTACAATGAGCAGTTCTTC. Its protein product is CASSSSSSYNEQFF.

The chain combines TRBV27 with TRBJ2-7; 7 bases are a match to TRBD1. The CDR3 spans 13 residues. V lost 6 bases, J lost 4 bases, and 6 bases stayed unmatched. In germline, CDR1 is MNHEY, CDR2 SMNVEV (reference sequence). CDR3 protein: CASSPGTVYEQYF. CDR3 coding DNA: TGTGCCAGCAGCCCCGGGACAGTGTACGAGCAGTACTTC.

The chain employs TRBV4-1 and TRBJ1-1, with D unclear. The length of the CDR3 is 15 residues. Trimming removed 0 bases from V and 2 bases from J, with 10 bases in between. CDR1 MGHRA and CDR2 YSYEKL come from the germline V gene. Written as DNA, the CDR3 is TGCGCCAGCAGCCAAGATTACAACAGCAACACTGAAGCTTTCTTT. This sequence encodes CASSQDYNSNTEAFF.

DNA for the CDR3: TGTGCCAGCACCACTTACCCGGCGTCGGGGAGGGACACTGAAGCTTTCTTT. Translated: CASTTYPASGRDTEAFF. The gene calls are TRBV28 and TRBJ1-1; D remains unclear. The CDR3 is made up of 17 amino acids. The germline V gene has CDR1 MDHEN and CDR2 SYDVKM. Trimming left V 7 bases short and J 3 bases short, with 24 bases between.

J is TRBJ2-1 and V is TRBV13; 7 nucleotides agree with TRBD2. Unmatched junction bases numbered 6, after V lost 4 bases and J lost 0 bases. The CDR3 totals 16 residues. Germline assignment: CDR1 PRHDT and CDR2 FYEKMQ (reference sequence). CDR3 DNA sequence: TGTGCCAGCAGCTCTCTAGCGGTGAGCTCCTACAATGAGCAGTTCTTC. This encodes CASSSLAVSSYNEQFF.

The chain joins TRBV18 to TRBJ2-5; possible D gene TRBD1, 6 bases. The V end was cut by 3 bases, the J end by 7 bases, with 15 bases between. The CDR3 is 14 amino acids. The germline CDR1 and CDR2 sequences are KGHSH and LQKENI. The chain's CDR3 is CASSPETLRGTQYF. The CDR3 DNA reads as TGTGCCAGCTCACCCGAAACTCTCAGGGGGACCCAGTACTTC.

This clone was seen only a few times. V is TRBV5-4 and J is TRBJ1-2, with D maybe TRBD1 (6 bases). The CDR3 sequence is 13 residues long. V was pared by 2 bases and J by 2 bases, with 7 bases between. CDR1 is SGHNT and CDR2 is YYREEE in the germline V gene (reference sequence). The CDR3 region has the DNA TGTGCCAGCAGCTTTGGGACAAACTATGGCTACACCTTC. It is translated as CASSFGTNYGYTF.

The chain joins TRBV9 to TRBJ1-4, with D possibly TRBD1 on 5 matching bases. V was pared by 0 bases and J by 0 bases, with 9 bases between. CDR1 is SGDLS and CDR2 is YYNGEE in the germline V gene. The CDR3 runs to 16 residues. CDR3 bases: TGTGCCAGCAGCGTAGGACAGAGAGCAACTAATGAAAAACTGTTTTTT. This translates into CASSVGQRATNEKLFF.

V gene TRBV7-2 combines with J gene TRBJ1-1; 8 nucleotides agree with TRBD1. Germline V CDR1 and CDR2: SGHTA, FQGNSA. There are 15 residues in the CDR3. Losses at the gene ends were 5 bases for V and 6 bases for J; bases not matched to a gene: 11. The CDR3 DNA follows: TGTGCCAGCAGCCTGGTCGAGACAGGGGTCTCTGAAGCTTTCTTT. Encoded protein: CASSLVETGVSEAFF.

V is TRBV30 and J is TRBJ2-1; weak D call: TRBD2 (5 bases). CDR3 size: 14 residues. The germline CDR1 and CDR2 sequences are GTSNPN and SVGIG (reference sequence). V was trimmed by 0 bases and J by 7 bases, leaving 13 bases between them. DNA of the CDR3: TGTGCCTGGAGTGTACTAGGCCTAGAGAATGAGCAGTTCTTC. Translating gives CAWSVLGLENEQFF.

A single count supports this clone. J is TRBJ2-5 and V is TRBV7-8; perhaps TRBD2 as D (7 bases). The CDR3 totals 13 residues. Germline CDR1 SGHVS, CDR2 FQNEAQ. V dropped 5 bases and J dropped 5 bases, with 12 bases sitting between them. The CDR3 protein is CASSRGAGETQYF. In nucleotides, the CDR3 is TGTGCCAGCAGCCGGGGGGCCGGTGAGACCCAGTACTTC.

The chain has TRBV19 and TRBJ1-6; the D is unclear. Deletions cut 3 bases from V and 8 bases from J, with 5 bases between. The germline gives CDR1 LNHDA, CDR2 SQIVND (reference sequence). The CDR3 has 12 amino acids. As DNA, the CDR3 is TGTGCCAGTAGTATCTACGATTCACCCCTCCACTTT. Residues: CASSIYDSPLHF.

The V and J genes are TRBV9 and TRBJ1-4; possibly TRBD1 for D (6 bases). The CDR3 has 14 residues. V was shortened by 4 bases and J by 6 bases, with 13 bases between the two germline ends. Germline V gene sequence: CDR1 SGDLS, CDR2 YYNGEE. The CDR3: CASSRGGEDEKLFF. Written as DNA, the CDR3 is TGTGCCAGCAGCCGAGGGGGAGAAGATGAAAAACTGTTTTTT.

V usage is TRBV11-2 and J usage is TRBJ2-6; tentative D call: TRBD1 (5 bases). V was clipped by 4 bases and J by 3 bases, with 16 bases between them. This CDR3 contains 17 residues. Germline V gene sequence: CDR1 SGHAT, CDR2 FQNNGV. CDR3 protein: CASSSPDTVVGANVLTF. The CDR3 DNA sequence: TGTGCCAGCAGCTCACCGGACACAGTCGTTGGGGCCAACGTCCTGACTTTC. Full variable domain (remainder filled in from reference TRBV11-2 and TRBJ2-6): EAGVAQSPRYKIIEKRQSVAFWCNPISGHATLYWYQQILGQGPKLLIQFQNNGVVDDSQLPKDRFSAERLKGVDSTLKIQPAKLEDSAVYLCASSSPDTVVGANVLTFGAGSRLTVL.

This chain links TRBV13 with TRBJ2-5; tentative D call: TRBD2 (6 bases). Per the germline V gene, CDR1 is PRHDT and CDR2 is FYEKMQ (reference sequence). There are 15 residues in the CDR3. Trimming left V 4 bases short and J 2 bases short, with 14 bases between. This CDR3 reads CASSSQGGPQETQYF. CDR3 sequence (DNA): TGTGCCAGCAGCTCCCAGGGAGGTCCTCAAGAGACCCAGTACTTC.

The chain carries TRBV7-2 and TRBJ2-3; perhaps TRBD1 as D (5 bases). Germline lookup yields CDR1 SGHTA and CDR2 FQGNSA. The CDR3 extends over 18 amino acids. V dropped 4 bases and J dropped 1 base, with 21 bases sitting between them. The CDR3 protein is CASSSPSGVGAGTDTQYF. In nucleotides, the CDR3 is TGTGCCAGCAGCTCACCCTCCGGAGTAGGGGCGGGCACAGATACGCAGTATTTT.

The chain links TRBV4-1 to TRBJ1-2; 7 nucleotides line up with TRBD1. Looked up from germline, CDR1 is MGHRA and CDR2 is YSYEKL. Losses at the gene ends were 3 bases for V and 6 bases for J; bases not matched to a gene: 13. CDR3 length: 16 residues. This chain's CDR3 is CASSQGQAAGTDGYTF. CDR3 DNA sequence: TGCGCCAGCAGCCAGGGCCAGGCGGCGGGGACAGATGGCTACACCTTC.

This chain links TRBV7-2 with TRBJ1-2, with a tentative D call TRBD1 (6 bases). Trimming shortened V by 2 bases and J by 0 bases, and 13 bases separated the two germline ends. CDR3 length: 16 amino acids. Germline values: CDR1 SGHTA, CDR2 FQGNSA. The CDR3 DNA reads TGTGCCAGCAGCTTAAATTACAGGGCCCCTAACTATGGCTACACCTTC. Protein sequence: CASSLNYRAPNYGYTF.

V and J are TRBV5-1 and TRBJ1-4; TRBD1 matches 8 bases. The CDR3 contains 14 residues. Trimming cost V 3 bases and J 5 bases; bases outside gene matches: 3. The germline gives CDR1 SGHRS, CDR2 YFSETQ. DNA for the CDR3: TGCGCCAGCAGCTCTCAGGGGGCGAATGAAAAACTGTTTTTT. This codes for CASSSQGANEKLFF.